These T cell receptor beta chains were read from a single sample in a study of shared clonotypes between healthy human individuals. Assay: immunoSEQ multiplex PCR; the TCRdb copy retains only in-frame clones and omits some. The profile shows over 1.4 million clones, roughly 96% of them singletons. The sample taken for sequencing was naive CD4+ T cells sorted from blood. These receptors all stem from a young man in good health. Both conserved end residues are part of each CDR3. Each record gives: D gene, V gene, clone size, J gene, CDR3 protein, CDR3 DNA. The D gene is left open where the match is weak. Part of the rows lack a size; the others show once, few, many or a class for expanded clones.

D: .; V: TRBV5-1; size: .; J: TRBJ2-3; CDR3: CASSSQGRTTDTQYF; DNA: TGCGCCAGCAGCTCCCAGGGGAGAACCACAGATACGCAGTATTTT
D: .; V: TRBV9; size: .; J: TRBJ2-1; CDR3: CASSVASLSEQFF; DNA: TGTGCCAGCAGCGTAGCATCGTTGAGTGAGCAGTTCTTC
D: .; V: TRBV5-1; size: .; J: TRBJ1-2; CDR3: CASSLPTGLLTNYGYTF; DNA: TGCGCCAGCAGCTTGCCCACGGGACTGCTGACTAACTATGGCTACACCTTC
D: .; V: TRBV20-1; size: .; J: TRBJ2-5; CDR3: CSATRGETQYF; DNA: TGCAGTGCTACAAGAGGAGAGACCCAGTACTTC
D: .; V: TRBV5-5; size: .; J: TRBJ1-1; CDR3: CASSLPSTDEAFF; DNA: TGTGCCAGCAGCTTACCATCGACGGACGAAGCTTTCTTT
D: .; V: TRBV28; size: .; J: TRBJ2-1; CDR3: CASSLHPSNEQFF; DNA: TGTGCCAGCAGTTTACACCCTAGCAATGAGCAGTTCTTC
D: .; V: TRBV15; size: few; J: TRBJ2-7; CDR3: CATSRGYYEQYF; DNA: TGTGCCACCAGCAGGGGATACTACGAGCAGTACTTC
D: .; V: TRBV5-1; size: .; J: TRBJ2-6; CDR3: CASSGGLSGANVLTF; DNA: TGCGCCAGCAGCGGGGGCCTCTCTGGGGCCAACGTCCTGACTTTC
D: TRBD1; V: TRBV28; size: .; J: TRBJ2-7; CDR3: CASRQMGQGGTEQYF; DNA: TGTGCCAGCAGGCAAATGGGACAGGGAGGAACGGAGCAGTACTTC
D: .; V: TRBV7-9; size: .; J: TRBJ2-7; CDR3: CASSLAMGNEQYF; DNA: TGTGCCAGCAGCTTAGCGATGGGAAACGAGCAGTACTTC
D: .; V: TRBV19; size: .; J: TRBJ2-2; CDR3: CASSMIAHNTGELFF; DNA: TGTGCCAGTAGTATGATAGCACATAACACCGGGGAGCTGTTTTTT
D: TRBD1; V: TRBV23-1; size: few; J: TRBJ1-5; CDR3: CASSHRTGGRQPQHF; DNA: TGCGCCAGCAGTCACAGGACAGGGGGGAGACAGCCCCAGCATTTT
D: TRBD2; V: TRBV9; size: .; J: TRBJ2-3; CDR3: CASSVENGRRGTDTQYF; DNA: TGTGCCAGCAGCGTAGAAAACGGGAGGAGGGGCACAGATACGCAGTATTTT
D: .; V: TRBV29-1; size: .; J: TRBJ1-1; CDR3: CSVGWVNTEAFF; DNA: TGCAGCGTTGGGTGGGTGAACACTGAAGCTTTCTTT
D: .; V: TRBV27; size: .; J: TRBJ1-5; CDR3: CASSPAFNQPQHF; DNA: TGTGCCAGCAGTCCCGCATTCAATCAGCCCCAGCATTTT
D: TRBD1; V: TRBV4-1; size: once; J: TRBJ1-1; CDR3: CASSQERDRDGINTEAFF; DNA: TGCGCCAGCAGCCAAGAGAGGGACAGGGATGGGATAAACACTGAAGCTTTCTTT
D: .; V: TRBV7-8; size: .; J: TRBJ2-7; CDR3: CASSLAGTGNSDEQYF; DNA: TGTGCCAGCAGCTTAGCGGGTACAGGGAATTCGGACGAGCAGTACTTC
D: .; V: TRBV4-2; size: .; J: TRBJ2-7; CDR3: CASSQESRPPYEQYF; DNA: TGTGCCAGCAGCCAAGAATCTCGCCCCCCCTACGAGCAGTACTTC
D: TRBD2; V: TRBV10-2; size: .; J: TRBJ2-3; CDR3: CASRTPGTSGRGDTQYF; DNA: TGCGCCAGCAGAACGCCCGGGACTAGCGGGAGGGGGGATACGCAGTATTTT
D: .; V: TRBV27; size: .; J: TRBJ2-2; CDR3: CASSKTGELFF; DNA: TGTGCCAGCAGCAAAACCGGGGAGCTGTTTTTT
D: TRBD1; V: TRBV5-1; size: .; J: TRBJ2-5; CDR3: CASTYRTGAHQETQYF; DNA: TGCGCCAGCACCTACCGGACAGGAGCCCACCAAGAGACCCAGTACTTC
D: TRBD1; V: TRBV18; size: .; J: TRBJ1-2; CDR3: CASSELKGQAFPPLYGYTF; DNA: TGTGCCAGCTCCGAGTTAAAGGGACAGGCGTTTCCCCCTCTCTATGGCTACACCTTC